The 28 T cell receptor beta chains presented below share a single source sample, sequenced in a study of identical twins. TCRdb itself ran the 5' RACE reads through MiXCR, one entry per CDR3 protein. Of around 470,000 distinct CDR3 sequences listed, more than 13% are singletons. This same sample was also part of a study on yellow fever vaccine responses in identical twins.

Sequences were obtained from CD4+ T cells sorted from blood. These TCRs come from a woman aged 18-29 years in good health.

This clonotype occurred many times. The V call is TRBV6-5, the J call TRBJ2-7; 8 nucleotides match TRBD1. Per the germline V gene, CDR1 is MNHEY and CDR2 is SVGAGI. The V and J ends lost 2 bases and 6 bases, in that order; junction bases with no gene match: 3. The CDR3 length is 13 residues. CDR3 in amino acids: CASSYLGQGEQYF. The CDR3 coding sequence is TGTGCCAGCAGTTACCTAGGACAGGGCGAGCAGTACTTC.

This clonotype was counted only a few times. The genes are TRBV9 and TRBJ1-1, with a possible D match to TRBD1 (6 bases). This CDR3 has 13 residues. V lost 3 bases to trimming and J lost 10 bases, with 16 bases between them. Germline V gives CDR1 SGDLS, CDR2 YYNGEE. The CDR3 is CASSEREGGAAFF. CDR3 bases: TGTGCCAGCAGCGAGAGGGAGGGGGGCGCAGCTTTCTTT.

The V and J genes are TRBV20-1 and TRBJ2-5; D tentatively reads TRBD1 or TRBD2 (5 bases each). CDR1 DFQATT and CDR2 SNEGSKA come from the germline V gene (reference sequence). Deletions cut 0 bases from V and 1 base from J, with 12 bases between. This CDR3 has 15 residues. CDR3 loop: CSARDPGPFQETQYF. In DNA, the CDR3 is TGCAGTGCTAGAGATCCGGGGCCATTCCAAGAGACCCAGTACTTC.

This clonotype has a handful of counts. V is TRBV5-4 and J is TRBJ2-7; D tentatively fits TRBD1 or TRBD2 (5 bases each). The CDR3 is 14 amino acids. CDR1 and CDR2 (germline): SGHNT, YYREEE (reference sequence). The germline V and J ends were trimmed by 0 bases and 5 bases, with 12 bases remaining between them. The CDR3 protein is CASSLGLGRDEQYF. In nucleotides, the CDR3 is TGTGCCAGCAGCTTGGGATTGGGGCGGGACGAGCAGTACTTC.

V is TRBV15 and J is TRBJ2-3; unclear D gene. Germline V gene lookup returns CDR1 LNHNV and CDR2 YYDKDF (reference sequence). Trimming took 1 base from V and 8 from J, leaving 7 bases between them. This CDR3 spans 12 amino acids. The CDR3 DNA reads TGTGCCACCAGCAGAGCAGGATTTACGCAGTATTTT. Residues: CATSRAGFTQYF.

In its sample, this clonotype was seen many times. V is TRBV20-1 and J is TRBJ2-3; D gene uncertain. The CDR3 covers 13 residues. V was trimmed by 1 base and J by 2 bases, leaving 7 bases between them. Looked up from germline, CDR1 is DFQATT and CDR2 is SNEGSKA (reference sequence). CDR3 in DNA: TGCAGTGCTAGAGTTACAGCCACAGATACGCAGTATTTT. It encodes CSARVTATDTQYF.

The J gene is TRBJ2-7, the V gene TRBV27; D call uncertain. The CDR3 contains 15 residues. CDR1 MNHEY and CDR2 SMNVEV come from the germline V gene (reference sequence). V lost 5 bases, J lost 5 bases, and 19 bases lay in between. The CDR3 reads CASSPTTLVVHEQYF. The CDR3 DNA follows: TGTGCCAGCAGTCCCACTACTCTAGTAGTTCACGAGCAGTACTTC.

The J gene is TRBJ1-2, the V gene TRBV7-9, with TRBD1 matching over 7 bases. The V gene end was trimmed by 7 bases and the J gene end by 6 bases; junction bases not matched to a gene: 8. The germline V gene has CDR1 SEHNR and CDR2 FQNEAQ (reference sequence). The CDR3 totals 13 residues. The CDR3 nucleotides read TGTGCCAGCACCCCTACAGGGGCGGATGGCTACACCTTC. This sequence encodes CASTPTGADGYTF.

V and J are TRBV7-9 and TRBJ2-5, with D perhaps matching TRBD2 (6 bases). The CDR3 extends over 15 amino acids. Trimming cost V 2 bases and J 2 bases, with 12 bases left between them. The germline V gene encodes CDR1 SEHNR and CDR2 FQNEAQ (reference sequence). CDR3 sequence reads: CASSLPGAGQETQYF. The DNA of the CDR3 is TGTGCCAGCAGCTTACCGGGTGCGGGACAAGAGACCCAGTACTTC.

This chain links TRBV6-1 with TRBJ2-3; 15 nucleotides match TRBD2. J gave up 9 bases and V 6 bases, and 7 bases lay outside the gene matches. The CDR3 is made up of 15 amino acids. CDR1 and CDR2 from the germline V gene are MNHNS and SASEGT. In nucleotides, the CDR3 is TGTGCCAGCAGGGGGACTAGCGGGGGGCCACCCACGCAGTATTTT. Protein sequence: CASRGTSGGPPTQYF.

CDR3 in DNA: TGTGCCTGGAGTACCGGGACAGGGTATTACGAGCAGTACTTC. Its protein is CAWSTGTGYYEQYF. The J gene is TRBJ2-7, the V gene TRBV30; 9 positions match TRBD1. Germline CDR1 is GTSNPN and CDR2 is SVGIG (reference sequence). V shed 2 bases, J shed 4 bases, and the junction held 6 bases outside the gene matches. The CDR3 is 14 amino acids.

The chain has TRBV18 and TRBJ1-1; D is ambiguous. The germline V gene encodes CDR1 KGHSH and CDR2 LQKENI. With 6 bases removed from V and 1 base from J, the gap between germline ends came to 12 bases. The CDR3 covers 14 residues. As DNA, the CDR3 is TGTGCCAGCTCTAACCGGGAGACGAACACTGAAGCTTTCTTT. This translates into CASSNRETNTEAFF. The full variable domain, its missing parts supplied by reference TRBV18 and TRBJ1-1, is NAGVMQNPRHLVRRRGQEARLRCSPMKGHSHVYWYRQLPEEGLKFMVYLQKENIIDESGMPKERFSAEFPKEGPSILRIQQVVRGDSAAYFCASSNRETNTEAFFGQGTRLTVV.

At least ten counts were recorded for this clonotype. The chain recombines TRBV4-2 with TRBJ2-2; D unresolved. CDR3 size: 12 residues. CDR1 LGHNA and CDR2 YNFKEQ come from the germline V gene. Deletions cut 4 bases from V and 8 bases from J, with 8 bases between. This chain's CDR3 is CASSPPKGELFF. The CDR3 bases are TGTGCCAGCAGCCCCCCTAAGGGGGAGCTGTTTTTT.

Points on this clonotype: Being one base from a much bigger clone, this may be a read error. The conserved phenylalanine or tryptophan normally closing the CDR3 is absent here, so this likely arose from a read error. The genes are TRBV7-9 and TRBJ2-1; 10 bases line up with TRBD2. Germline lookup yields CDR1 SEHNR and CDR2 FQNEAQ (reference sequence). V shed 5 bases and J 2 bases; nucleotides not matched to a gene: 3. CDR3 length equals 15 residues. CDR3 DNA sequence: TGTGCCAGCAGCCCAAGCGGGGGGGCCTACAATGAGCAGTTCTCC. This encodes CASSPSGGAYNEQFS.

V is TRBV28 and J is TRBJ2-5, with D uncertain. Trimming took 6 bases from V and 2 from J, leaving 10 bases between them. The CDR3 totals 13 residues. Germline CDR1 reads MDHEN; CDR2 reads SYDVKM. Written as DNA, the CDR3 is TGTGCCAGCAGGCCCATGGGACAAGAGACCCAGTACTTC. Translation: CASRPMGQETQYF.

DNA for the CDR3: TGTGCCAGCTCACAACTTCCCCGGAATGAGCAGTTCTTC. The encoded protein is CASSQLPRNEQFF. V is TRBV18 and J is TRBJ2-1, with D hard to call. The CDR3 covers 13 residues. Trimming left V 4 bases short and J 7 bases short, with 11 bases between. CDR1 is KGHSH and CDR2 is LQKENI in the germline V gene.

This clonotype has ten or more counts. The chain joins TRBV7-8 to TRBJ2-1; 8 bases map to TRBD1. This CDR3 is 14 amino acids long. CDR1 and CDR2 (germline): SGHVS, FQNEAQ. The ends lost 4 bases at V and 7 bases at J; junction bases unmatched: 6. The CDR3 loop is CASSSPRTGNEQFF. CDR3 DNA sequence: TGTGCCAGCAGCTCCCCCCGGACAGGGAATGAGCAGTTCTTC.

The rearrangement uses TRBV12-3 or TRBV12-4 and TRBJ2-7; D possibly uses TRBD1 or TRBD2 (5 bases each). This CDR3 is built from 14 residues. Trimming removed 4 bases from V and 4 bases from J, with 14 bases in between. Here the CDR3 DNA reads TGTGCCAGCAGTTCCATGGGGGTAAAGTACGAGCAGTACTTC. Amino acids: CASSSMGVKYEQYF.

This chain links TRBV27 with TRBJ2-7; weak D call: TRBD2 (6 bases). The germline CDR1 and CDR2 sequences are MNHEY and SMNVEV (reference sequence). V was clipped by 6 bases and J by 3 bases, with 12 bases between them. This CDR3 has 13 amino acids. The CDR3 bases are TGTGCCAGCAGAGGACTGGGGGGCTACGAGCAGTACTTC. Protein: CASRGLGGYEQYF.

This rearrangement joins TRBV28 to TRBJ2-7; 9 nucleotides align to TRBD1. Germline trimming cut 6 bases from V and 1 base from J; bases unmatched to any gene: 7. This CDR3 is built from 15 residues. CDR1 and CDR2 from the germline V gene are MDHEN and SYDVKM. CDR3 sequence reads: CASSTSGQGSYEQYF. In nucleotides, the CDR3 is TGTGCCAGCAGCACCTCCGGACAGGGGTCCTACGAGCAGTACTTC. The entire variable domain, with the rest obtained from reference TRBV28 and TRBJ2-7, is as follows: DVKVTQSSRYLVKRTGEKVFLECVQDMDHENMFWYRQDPGLGLRLIYFSYDVKMKEKGDIPEGYSVSREKKERFSLILESASTNQTSMYLCASSTSGQGSYEQYFGPGTRLTVT.

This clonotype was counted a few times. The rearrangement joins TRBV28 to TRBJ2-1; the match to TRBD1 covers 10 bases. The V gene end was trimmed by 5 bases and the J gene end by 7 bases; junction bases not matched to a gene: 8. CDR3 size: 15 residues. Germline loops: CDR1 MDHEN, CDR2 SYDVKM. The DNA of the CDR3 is TGTGCCAGCAGTATACCGGGACAGGGGTCGAATGAGCAGTTCTTC. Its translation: CASSIPGQGSNEQFF.

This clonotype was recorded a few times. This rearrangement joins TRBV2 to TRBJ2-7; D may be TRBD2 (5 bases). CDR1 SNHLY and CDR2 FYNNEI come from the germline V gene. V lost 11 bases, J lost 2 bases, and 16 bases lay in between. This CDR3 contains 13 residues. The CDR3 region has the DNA TGTGCCGGAAATACGGACGGGGCCTACGAGCAGTACTTC. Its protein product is CAGNTDGAYEQYF.

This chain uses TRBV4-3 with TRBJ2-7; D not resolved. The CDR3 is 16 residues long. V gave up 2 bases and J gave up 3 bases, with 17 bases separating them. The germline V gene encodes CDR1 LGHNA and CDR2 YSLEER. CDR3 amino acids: CASSQSGATVGYEQYF. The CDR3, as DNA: TGCGCCAGCAGCCAATCAGGAGCTACTGTGGGCTACGAGCAGTACTTC.

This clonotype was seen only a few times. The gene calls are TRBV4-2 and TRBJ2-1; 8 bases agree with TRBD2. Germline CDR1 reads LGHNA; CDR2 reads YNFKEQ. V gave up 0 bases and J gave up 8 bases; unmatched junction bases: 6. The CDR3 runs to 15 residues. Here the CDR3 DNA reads TGTGCCAGCAGCCAAGACTTTAGCGGGATATATGAGCAGTTCTTC. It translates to CASSQDFSGIYEQFF.

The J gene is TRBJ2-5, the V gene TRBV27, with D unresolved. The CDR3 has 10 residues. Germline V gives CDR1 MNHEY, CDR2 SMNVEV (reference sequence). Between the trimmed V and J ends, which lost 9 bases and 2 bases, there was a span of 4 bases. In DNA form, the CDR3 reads TGTGCCAGGAGTCAAGAGACCCAGTACTTC. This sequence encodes CARSQETQYF.

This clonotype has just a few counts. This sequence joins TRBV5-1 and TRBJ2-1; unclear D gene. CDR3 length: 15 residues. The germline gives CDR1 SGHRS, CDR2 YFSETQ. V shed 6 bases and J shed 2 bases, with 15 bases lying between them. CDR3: CASTPNPGTYNEQFF. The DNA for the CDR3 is TGCGCCAGCACCCCAAACCCTGGGACCTACAATGAGCAGTTCTTC.

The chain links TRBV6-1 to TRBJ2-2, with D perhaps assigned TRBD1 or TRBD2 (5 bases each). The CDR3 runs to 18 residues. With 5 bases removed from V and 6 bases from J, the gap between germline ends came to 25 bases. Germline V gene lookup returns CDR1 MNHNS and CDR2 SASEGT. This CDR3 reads CASSQGAVNGRHAGELFF. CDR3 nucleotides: TGTGCCAGCAGTCAGGGAGCGGTGAACGGTCGCCACGCCGGGGAGCTGTTTTTT.

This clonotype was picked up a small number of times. CDR3 amino acids: CASSLVGGLAIEQYF. CDR3 nucleotides: TGTGCCAGCAGTTTAGTCGGCGGGCTAGCAATTGAGCAGTACTTC. The chain recombines TRBV27 with TRBJ2-7, with a possible D match to TRBD2 (5 bases). Germline CDR1 and CDR2: MNHEY and SMNVEV (reference sequence). CDR3 size: 15 residues. V shed 2 bases and J shed 7 bases, with 18 bases lying between them.